A single sample gave rise to the 17 T cell receptor beta chains below, sequenced in a study of cytomegalovirus exposure and HLA in healthy donors. TCRdb's table, derived via immunoSEQ multiplex PCR, lists solely in-frame clones and lacks some. The table includes tens of thousands of clones, 88% detected once. Sequencing was done on a sample of PBMCs. These receptors were obtained from a woman aged 30 to 39 in good health and CMV-seronegative.

This rearrangement joins TRBV27 to TRBJ1-3; D unresolved. The length of the CDR3 is 17 residues. Trimming stripped 4 bases from V and 0 bases from J, with 16 bases between. Germline values: CDR1 MNHEY, CDR2 SMNVEV (reference sequence). CDR3: CASSSLQALASGNTIYF. CDR3 nucleotide sequence: TGTGCCAGCAGTTCTCTCCAGGCCCTGGCCTCTGGAAACACCATATATTTT.

This chain joins TRBV29-1 and TRBJ2-5; 11 bases agree with TRBD1. This CDR3 spans 13 amino acids. The V and J ends lost 6 bases and 6 bases, in that order; junction bases with no gene match: 6. Germline V lookup: CDR1 SQVTM, CDR2 ANQGSEA. The CDR3 nucleotides read TGCAGCGTCGGACAGGGGGCAGGGAAGACCCAGTACTTC. It specifies CSVGQGAGKTQYF.

This clone occurred once. In the same sample, other DNA sequences code for this CDR3. The CDR3 bases are TGCAGCGTTGCGCCGGACAGGGAAGGTACAGATACGCAGTATTTT. It translates to CSVAPDREGTDTQYF. This chain joins TRBV29-1 and TRBJ2-3; 8 bases align to TRBD1. The CDR3 loop spans 15 amino acids. V dropped 4 bases and J dropped 3; count of bases not matched to a gene: 9. Per the germline V gene, CDR1 is SQVTM and CDR2 is ANQGSEA.

The V and J genes are TRBV7-9 and TRBJ2-2; D is unclear. The germline V gene has CDR1 SEHNR and CDR2 FQNEAQ (reference sequence). V lost 5 bases, J lost 4 bases, and 11 bases lay in between. The CDR3 has 14 residues. CDR3 in amino acids: CASSAPVLTGELFF. The CDR3 nucleotides read TGTGCCAGCAGCGCCCCGGTTCTCACCGGGGAGCTGTTTTTT.

The gene calls are TRBV5-1 and TRBJ2-3, with TRBD2 matching 11 bases. The germline V gene encodes CDR1 SGHRS and CDR2 YFSETQ. The CDR3 spans 16 residues. V lost 4 bases, J lost 0 bases, and 4 bases stayed unmatched. CDR3 protein: CASSPRTSGSTDTQYF. DNA for the CDR3: TGCGCCAGCAGCCCGCGGACTAGCGGGAGCACAGATACGCAGTATTTT.

The chain links TRBV9 to TRBJ2-7; 7 bases map to TRBD2. J gave up 2 bases and V 5 bases, and 10 bases lay outside the gene matches. CDR1 and CDR2 (germline): SGDLS, YYNGEE. The CDR3 consists of 15 residues. In nucleotides, the CDR3 is TGTGCCAGCAGGGGTCCGGCGGGAGCCGCCTACGAGCAGTACTTC. Its protein product is CASRGPAGAAYEQYF.

This rearrangement joins TRBV19 to TRBJ2-3, with 8 bases identical to TRBD2. The CDR3 runs 14 residues. The germline gives CDR1 LNHDA, CDR2 SQIVND (reference sequence). Germline trimming cut 6 bases from V and 1 base from J; bases unmatched to any gene: 3. CDR3 nucleotides: TGTGCCAGTAGGCGGGAGGACCGCACAGATACGCAGTATTTT. Protein sequence: CASRREDRTDTQYF.

CDR3 nucleotides: TGTGCCAGCAGTGACGGACTAGAGGATGAGCAGTTCTTC. Its translation: CASSDGLEDEQFF. The V gene is TRBV28, the J gene TRBJ2-1; TRBD2 aligns across 7 bases. CDR1 and CDR2 (germline): MDHEN, SYDVKM. The CDR3 runs to 13 residues. Trimming took 5 bases from V and 8 from J; bases not matched to a gene: 6.

The V call is TRBV15, the J call TRBJ1-2; 10 nucleotides align to TRBD1. The CDR3 is 15 amino acids. CDR1 LNHNV and CDR2 YYDKDF come from the germline V gene (reference sequence). V dropped 3 bases and J dropped 3; count of bases not matched to a gene: 4. The CDR3 protein is CATSSRQGADYGYTF. In DNA form, the CDR3 reads TGTGCCACCAGCAGCAGACAGGGGGCTGACTATGGCTACACCTTC.

This chain joins TRBV28 and TRBJ2-5; 11 bases are a match to TRBD2. After removal of 0 bases from V and 5 bases from J, the junction contained 5 bases not matched to a gene. Germline V gene lookup returns CDR1 MDHEN and CDR2 SYDVKM. The CDR3 is 16 amino acids. The CDR3 here is CASSLWSSGRRETQYF. The CDR3 DNA sequence: TGTGCCAGCAGTTTATGGTCTAGCGGGAGGCGGGAGACCCAGTACTTC.

The chain is built from TRBV6-1 and TRBJ1-4; maybe TRBD1 (5 bases). The ends were cut back, 8 bases at V and 5 bases at J, with 12 bases in the middle. The CDR3 is 13 residues long. CDR1 is MNHNS and CDR2 is SASEGT in the germline V gene. The CDR3 coding sequence is TGTGCCAGCCACAGGTTGGGGAATGAAAAACTGTTTTTT. Translated, it gives CASHRLGNEKLFF.

This chain joins TRBV11-2 and TRBJ2-1; the match to TRBD2 covers 9 bases. Germline lookup yields CDR1 SGHAT and CDR2 FQNNGV. The junction had 3 bases not matched to a gene; V was cut back by 5 bases and J by 1 base. The CDR3 loop spans 15 amino acids. The CDR3, as DNA: TGTGCCAGCAGCCAAACTAGCGGGTCCTACAATGAGCAGTTCTTC. Protein: CASSQTSGSYNEQFF.

The chain combines TRBV19 with TRBJ2-1, with D uncertain. Germline lookup yields CDR1 LNHDA and CDR2 SQIVND (reference sequence). The V and J ends lost 6 bases and 13 bases respectively, with 13 bases between them. This CDR3 is built from 11 residues. This CDR3 reads CASRGPLSQFF. Here the CDR3 DNA reads TGTGCCAGTAGGGGCCCTTTGTCCCAGTTCTTC.

The chain employs TRBV10-3 and TRBJ2-7, with D possibly matching TRBD2 (7 bases). Germline CDR1 ENHRY, CDR2 SYGVKD. The CDR3 length is 15 residues. Trimming removed 8 bases from V and 4 bases from J, with 21 bases in between. The CDR3: CAIGTKGGERYEQYF. CDR3 in DNA: TGTGCCATCGGAACGAAAGGGGGGGAAAGGTACGAGCAGTACTTC.

This clone occurred once. V usage is TRBV27 and J usage is TRBJ2-1, with a possible D match to TRBD2 (6 bases). Trimming removed 10 bases at V and 9 bases at J, with 25 bases between. CDR3 length: 15 amino acids. The germline gives CDR1 MNHEY, CDR2 SMNVEV (reference sequence). In DNA, the CDR3 is TGTGCCAACTATCGAGCCGGGAGCTATGGGACTGAGCAGTTCTTC. Its protein product is CANYRAGSYGTEQFF.

This chain joins TRBV4-2 and TRBJ1-2; D is unresolved. V was cut by 3 bases and J by 7 bases, with 12 bases left in between. The CDR3 has 13 residues. Germline loops: CDR1 LGHNA, CDR2 YNFKEQ. CDR3 in DNA: TGTGCCAGCAGCCAGCTAGACGGCCGTGGCTACACCTTC. Encoded protein: CASSQLDGRGYTF.

The chain has TRBV5-1 and TRBJ2-7; D is possibly TRBD1 (5 bases). Germline values: CDR1 SGHRS, CDR2 YFSETQ. V was trimmed by 4 bases and J by 1 base, leaving 15 bases between them. The CDR3 contains 15 residues. The CDR3 sequence: CASSTGSPLSYEQYF. DNA for the CDR3: TGCGCCAGCAGCACAGGCAGTCCCCTTTCCTACGAGCAGTACTTC.